The entry below describes one T cell receptor beta chain. This clone's antigen is unknown. No qualities accompany the bases; no much larger clone lies one base away. In the germline V gene, CDR1 corresponds to SGDLS and CDR2 to YYNGEE. Trimming takes 3 bases from V and 0 bases from J, and the germline ends sit 7 bases apart. From its cysteine to its phenylalanine, the CDR3 spans 15 amino acids. Only the CDR3 portion is preserved as DNA: 45 bases, with reading frame beginning at the first base. The cohort comprised 670 or so healthy bone marrow donors. At the time of sampling, every cohort member was nominally healthy, though immune exposures that went unrecorded were likely present. The donor tested CMV seropositive and was one of the 289 seropositive cohort members. A peripheral blood sample was provided by each donor, and peripheral blood mononuclear cells were used for TCR beta sequencing. The Qiagen DNeasy Blood Extraction Kit was used to extract genomic DNA from the blood cell samples.

The library was made by the immunoSEQ multiplex PCR assay. For the multiplex PCR, a mixture combining 60 forward primers for TCR Vbeta segments and 13 reverse primers for TCR Jbeta segments was used. The CDR3 region of rearranged TCR beta genes was amplified from genomic DNA with a multiplex PCR assay. The amplified TCR beta libraries were sequenced on the Illumina HiSeq System as 87-base-pair reads. In the paper's pipeline: A later analysis counted about 80 million unique TCR beta chains across the 700 or so repertoires, and 9 million to 14 million of these chains were shared by at least two donors. Raw reads were error-corrected and collapsed into unique sequences with a nearest-neighbor algorithm that merged closely related sequences to remove PCR and sequencing errors. To assign V, D and J gene segments, CDR3 sequences were aligned to IMGT reference sequences. Each retained sequence needed at least a six-nucleotide match to both a V gene segment and a J gene segment. Rearrangements were classified as productive when the CDR3 lacked stop codons and remained in frame with V and J, and all other rearrangements were classified as non-productive. CDR3 was defined according to IMGT convention as the region running from the second conserved V-encoded cysteine to the conserved J-encoded phenylalanine. The earlier analysis of 587 of the donors excluded any sequence lacking an unambiguous match to a single V gene segment. An earlier analysis of some 500 of the donors classified V segments as functional when productive rearrangements were above 56.7% and as segregating when the standard deviation between donors was above 5%. A statistical classification framework was built for diagnosing cytomegalovirus status from the catalog of TCR beta chain sequences. In a later analysis, TCR nucleotide sequences were compared against IMGT/GENE-DB human TR gene sequences so that V and J genes could be assigned. A later analysis assigned CDR3 sequences and most-parsimonious VDJ recombination scenarios with the TCRdist pipeline. In a later analysis, each TCR beta chain was defined by its CDR3 amino acid sequence together with its V-gene family, and reads without a unique V-gene family were excluded. A later analysis removed roughly 590 highly shared, low-generation-probability nucleotide sequences to deal with suspected cross-contamination and a sequencing artifact. In a later analysis, a clonal expansion index was calculated for each public chain from normalized within-repertoire ranks of inferred template counts. Generation probabilities in a later analysis came from a VDJ recombination model fitted to out-of-frame rearrangements, and those results were checked against IGoR. Hypergeometric tests were used in a later analysis to score TCR-TCR, TCR-HLA and TCR-CMV co-occurrence, with a repertoire-size bias correction applied to the TCR pairs. In a later analysis, false discovery rates were estimated by permuting HLA or CMV assignments 20 times. In a later analysis, co-occurring TCRs were grouped with DBSCAN, and TCRdist sequence similarity was added when clustering was performed within HLA-allele-positive subsets. For co-occurrence clustering, repertoires with fewer than 30,000 or more than 120,000 public chains were excluded, along with five or six repertoires with anomalous nucleotide sharing. This immuneACCESS table, as held by TCRdb, lists in-frame sequences with V and J called but not all clones. Of the missing ones, under half trace to an unresolved V gene in checked studies; the others have no known cause. The V and J calls and clone size are taken from that table; D and trimming were inferred from the DNA. Here the sample has some 170,000 clones; roughly 82% occur a single time. The ten biggest clones cover about 1.4% of the sample.

This specimen comes from a study of cytomegalovirus exposure and HLA in healthy donors (dated by TCRdb to about 2017). Context from the whole study: An earlier analysis of approximately 600 of the donors reported about 250 Gb of sequence data and roughly 100 million unique TCR beta sequences from approximately 180 million T cells. To predict cytomegalovirus infection status, the study brought together high-throughput TCR immunosequencing, statistical association of individual TCRs with disease status, and machine learning. In an earlier analysis of roughly 580 of the donors, high-throughput TCR beta sequencing was used to judge whether each TCR beta V gene segment behaved as functional or pseudogenic. Alongside the repertoire data, information on donor age, sex, ethnicity and CMV serostatus was compiled. In a later genetic analysis, genome-wide SNP genotypes for about three fifths of the roughly 670 donors were used, and that subset was treated as a discovery cohort. In addition to the first cohort of 650 to 750 subjects, a separate validation cohort of 120 different subjects was used. To study patterns of TCR occurrence, a later analysis re-analyzed previously published TCR beta repertoires from around 660 donors and added high-resolution HLA genotyping. Typing coverage differed by locus: A, B, C, DRB1 and DQB1 were typed in about 629-640 donors, DQA1 in about 500, DPA1 in nearly 610, and DPB1 in approximately 450. An early release that covered roughly 600 HLA-typed donors contained approximately 300 gigabases of sequencing data and 80 million or so unique TCR sequences. Among a few hundred genotyped donors of the cohort, an average of about 240,000 unique TCR beta nucleotide sequences were sequenced per donor, roughly a sixth of them non-productive. Among the roughly 390 genotyped donors, around 81% belonged to the genetic ancestry cluster associated with self-reported Caucasian donors. Every discovery cohort repertoire had been produced on one sequencing platform. Using immunosequencing, the study profiled T cell repertoires from about 650 subjects and related those repertoires to cytomegalovirus serostatus. The aim of the study was to test whether cataloging public T cell receptors could identify signatures of past pathogen exposure. HLA typing included class I and class II loci at four-digit resolution. Because of strong linkage in the cohort, 4 to 6 DR-DQ haplotypes were treated as single units for association and clustering. The later analysis used no new phenotypic data to find candidate immune exposures, relying instead on TCR beta sequences and their occurrence across donors. Broad study findings and their caveats: Because the 87-base-pair reads could not distinguish some IMGT-functional V segments, including TRBV6-2 and TRBV6-3, those segments were excluded. The presence/absence analyses assumed that sequencing depth was roughly uniform across donors, and that assumption may not be true. A later analysis found that TCR association rates varied across HLA loci, with DRB1 alleles showing the most associated TCRs and HLA-C alleles the fewest. An earlier analysis of approximately 500 of the donors showed that most TCR beta V segments appeared in productive rearrangements either about 87% or about 30% of the time, which broadly matched IMGT annotations. In the study, 150 to 200 TCR beta chains were listed as associated with cytomegalovirus. A later analysis found that most CMV-associated TCR beta chains appeared HLA-restricted, with HLA associations seemingly driven largely by CMV exposure. It was suggested by the authors that the approach could potentially be generalized to other disease states and immunological phenotypes. The classifier was reported to diagnose cytomegalovirus status with high specificity and sensitivity in both the original and validation cohorts. A further reported finding was that TCR beta sequences accurately predicted the HLA-A and HLA-B alleles for most subjects in the first cohort. Correlated functional status among segregating V segments might reflect linkage disequilibrium, but an unknown experimental factor could not be ruled out. A few of the identified cytomegalovirus-associated TCR beta chains were confirmed in vitro to be specific for cytomegalovirus antigens. Because some donors lacked HLA typing at each locus, the association tests relied only on the typed subset. In a later analysis, several top co-occurrence clusters were reported to appear linked to parvovirus B19, influenza, CMV and Epstein-Barr virus. Because counts were too low, 15 to 20 rarely observed V segments, including chromosome 9 orphons, were excluded from the earlier analysis of around 590 of the donors. The only immune exposure information available for the cohort was CMV serostatus. This cohort had only TCR beta chains sequenced, and the lack of alpha or paired-chain data limited which features could be detected. In a later analysis, about 16,000 TCR beta sequences were associated with specific HLA alleles at a false discovery rate of 0.05. When HLA alleles, especially DR and DQ, strongly co-occurred, TCR associations were difficult to assign to individual alleles. Most TCR sequences were observed very rarely across donors, whereas some public TCRs were present in many individuals. A cluster of highly shared sequence variants was judged likely to be a technical artifact of the sequencing pipeline. V-gene and J-gene trimming of TCR beta chains was associated with a missense DCLRE1C variant in a later genetic analysis, and the association was replicated in an independent cohort. Compared with the roughly 710-donor mean, donors in an Asian-associated ancestry cluster had fewer N-insertions in productive TCRs, according to a later genetic analysis. A later analysis found that HLA-associated TCR beta chains were more clonally expanded and had lower generation probabilities than equally common non-associated chains.

Source material: PBMCs. The clonotype comes from a girl aged 10 to 17 in good health and CMV-seropositive. The sequence is built from TRBV9 and TRBJ2-6, with the D gene not confidently named. Here the CDR3 is given as CASSGRNSGANVLTF. Read as DNA, the sequence is TGTGCCAGCAGCGGGCGGAACTCTGGGGCCAACGTCCTGACTTTC.